This is a list of T cell receptor beta chains from one sample in a study of identical twins. TCRdb itself ran the 5' RACE reads through MiXCR, one entry per CDR3 protein. The sample carries approximately 350,000 distinct CDR3 sequences, 9% to 15% recorded once. These same records also appear under a second study, on yellow fever vaccine responses in identical twins.

The sample comprised CD8+ T cells sorted from blood. The receptor set was obtained from a woman in her late teens or twenties in good health. Each CDR3 is given with its conserved first and last residue. D genes are given only for firm matches. Size is omitted from some rows. Given values are once, few, many or a class for expanded clones.

D: .
V: TRBV6-1
J: TRBJ2-1
size: .
CDR3: CASSPGIPTPEFF
DNA: TGTGCCAGCAGCCCCGGGATTCCAACCCCCGAGTTCTTC

D: TRBD2
V: TRBV3-1
J: TRBJ2-1
size: .
CDR3: CASSQDLERELPNEQFF
DNA: TGTGCCAGCAGCCAAGATCTAGAGCGGGAGCTCCCCAATGAGCAGTTCTTC

D: TRBD2
V: TRBV15
J: TRBJ2-4
size: .
CDR3: CATSRDGLAGGLAKNIQYF
DNA: TGTGCCACCAGCAGAGATGGCCTAGCGGGGGGCCTAGCCAAAAACATTCAGTACTTC

D: .
V: TRBV6-2/TRBV6-3
J: TRBJ1-1
size: few
CDR3: CASSYKLLGPNTEAFF
DNA: TGTGCCAGCAGTTATAAACTCTTGGGACCGAACACTGAAGCTTTCTTT

D: .
V: TRBV11-2
J: TRBJ2-3
size: few
CDR3: CASSRTTSSTDTQYF
DNA: TGTGCCAGCAGCCGGACGACCTCTAGCACAGATACGCAGTATTTT

D: .
V: TRBV7-9
J: TRBJ2-3
size: .
CDR3: CASSPPVIKADTQYF
DNA: TGTGCCAGCAGCCCCCCCGTGATAAAGGCGGATACGCAGTATTTT

D: TRBD2
V: TRBV3-1
J: TRBJ2-1
size: .
CDR3: CASSQKEHFLAGKVNEQFF
DNA: TGTGCCAGCAGCCAAAAAGAGCACTTCCTAGCGGGGAAAGTCAATGAGCAGTTCTTC

D: TRBD1
V: TRBV12-3/TRBV12-4
J: TRBJ1-1
size: few
CDR3: CASSPDRVNFEAFF
DNA: TGTGCCAGCAGTCCGGACAGGGTAAACTTCGAAGCTTTCTTT

D: TRBD2
V: TRBV20-1
J: TRBJ2-1
size: few
CDR3: CSARAGGGVNEQFF
DNA: TGCAGTGCTCGAGCGGGAGGTGGGGTCAATGAGCAGTTCTTC

D: .
V: TRBV5-1
J: TRBJ2-3
size: many
CDR3: CASSEPQGIPLTDTQYF
DNA: TGCGCCAGCAGTGAACCTCAGGGAATCCCTCTCACAGATACGCAGTATTTT

D: .
V: TRBV9
J: TRBJ2-3
size: .
CDR3: CASSSAGGGSTDTQYF
DNA: TGTGCCAGCAGCTCAGCAGGGGGAGGGAGCACAGATACGCAGTATTTT

D: .
V: TRBV5-1
J: TRBJ2-3
size: .
CDR3: CASSLLPPSTDTQYF
DNA: TGCGCCAGCAGCTTGCTCCCGCCCAGCACAGATACGCAGTATTTT

D: .
V: TRBV7-9
J: TRBJ2-3
size: .
CDR3: CASSLEGVQDTQYF
DNA: TGTGCCAGCAGCTTAGAGGGGGTACAAGATACGCAGTATTTT

D: .
V: TRBV7-8
J: TRBJ2-1
size: .
CDR3: CASSWGYNEQFF
DNA: TGTGCCAGCAGCTGGGGATACAATGAGCAGTTCTTC

D: .
V: TRBV12-3/TRBV12-4
J: TRBJ2-4
size: many
CDR3: CASSLMDHVNIQYF
DNA: TGTGCCAGCAGTTTAATGGACCACGTAAACATTCAGTACTTC

D: .
V: TRBV12-3/TRBV12-4
J: TRBJ1-1
size: many
CDR3: CASSLEVGTEAFF
DNA: TGTGCCAGCAGTTTGGAGGTTGGGACTGAAGCTTTCTTT

D: .
V: TRBV5-1
J: TRBJ2-7
size: few
CDR3: CASSFPKHHRDGRPGEQYF
DNA: TGCGCCAGCAGCTTTCCCAAGCATCATCGAGACGGCAGGCCGGGCGAGCAGTACTTC

D: .
V: TRBV28
J: TRBJ1-1
size: few
CDR3: CASSFAGALPNDKAFF
DNA: TGTGCCAGCAGTTTTGCAGGGGCGCTCCCGAACGATAAAGCTTTCTTT

D: TRBD2
V: TRBV6-2/TRBV6-3
J: TRBJ2-5
size: .
CDR3: CASRPTLRETGLKETQYF
DNA: TGTGCCAGCAGGCCCACATTGCGGGAGACGGGGCTTAAAGAGACCCAGTACTTC

D: .
V: TRBV20-1
J: TRBJ2-3
size: .
CDR3: CSATSGETNTDTQYF
DNA: TGCAGTGCTACATCAGGGGAAACTAACACAGATACGCAGTATTTT

D: .
V: TRBV2
J: TRBJ2-3
size: .
CDR3: CASLPRIWDSVLTTDTQYF
DNA: TGTGCCAGCCTCCCTCGTATCTGGGACTCCGTATTAACCACAGATACGCAGTATTTT

D: TRBD2
V: TRBV3-1
J: TRBJ2-1
size: .
CDR3: CASSQEWGTSESSYNEQFF
DNA: TGTGCCAGCAGCCAAGAGTGGGGCACTAGCGAGAGCTCCTACAATGAGCAGTTCTTC

D: .
V: TRBV6-8
J: TRBJ2-7
size: .
CDR3: CASSYQRVGKYF
DNA: TGTGCCAGCAGTTACCAACGGGTGGGCAAGTACTTC

D: .
V: TRBV12-3/TRBV12-4
J: TRBJ1-5
size: many
CDR3: CASSLGGAFQPQHF
DNA: TGTGCCAGCAGTTTAGGGGGGGCCTTTCAGCCCCAGCATTTT

D: TRBD1
V: TRBV27
J: TRBJ1-2
size: few
CDR3: CASRPGQGGYGYTF
DNA: TGTGCCAGCAGGCCGGGACAGGGAGGGTATGGCTACACCTTC

D: TRBD1
V: TRBV4-1
J: TRBJ1-5
size: many
CDR3: CASSQLEGAGQPQHF
DNA: TGCGCCAGCAGCCAGCTTGAGGGGGCAGGTCAGCCCCAGCATTTT

D: TRBD1
V: TRBV9
J: TRBJ1-4
size: .
CDR3: CASSDGTANEKLFF
DNA: TGTGCCAGCAGCGACGGGACAGCTAATGAAAAACTGTTTTTT

D: TRBD2
V: TRBV12-3/TRBV12-4
J: TRBJ2-4
size: .
CDR3: CASSSPTSGENKNIQYF
DNA: TGTGCCAGCAGTTCGCCGACTAGCGGAGAAAACAAAAACATTCAGTACTTC

D: .
V: TRBV4-1
J: TRBJ2-1
size: few
CDR3: CASSQDNVPGPTRASSYNEQFF
DNA: TGCGCCAGCAGCCAAGATAATGTGCCGGGGCCGACCCGCGCAAGCTCCTACAATGAGCAGTTCTTC

D: .
V: TRBV6-1
J: TRBJ2-7
size: few
CDR3: CASSTVQHSYEQYF
DNA: TGTGCCAGCAGTACGGTACAGCACTCCTACGAGCAGTACTTC

D: .
V: TRBV25-1
J: TRBJ1-6
size: .
CDR3: CASSESDGFLRAPLHF
DNA: TGTGCCAGCAGTGAATCGGATGGGTTTCTCAGGGCACCCCTCCACTTT

D: .
V: TRBV12-3/TRBV12-4
J: TRBJ1-1
size: many
CDR3: CASGDSGTEAFF
DNA: TGTGCCAGCGGGGACTCTGGGACTGAAGCTTTCTTT

D: .
V: TRBV5-1
J: TRBJ2-7
size: few
CDR3: CASSLGREKIYEQYF
DNA: TGCGCCAGCAGCTTGGGTCGGGAGAAAATCTACGAGCAGTACTTC

D: TRBD2
V: TRBV27
J: TRBJ2-4
size: many
CDR3: CASGGLAGFKNIQYF
DNA: TGTGCCAGCGGTGGACTAGCGGGTTTCAAAAACATTCAGTACTTC

D: .
V: TRBV6-5
J: TRBJ2-2
size: .
CDR3: CASSKYTGELFF
DNA: TGTGCCAGCAGTAAATACACCGGGGAGCTGTTTTTT

D: TRBD1
V: TRBV28
J: TRBJ1-5
size: many
CDR3: CASSLPDRGWNQPQHF
DNA: TGTGCCAGCAGTTTACCCGACAGGGGGTGGAATCAGCCCCAGCATTTT

D: TRBD1
V: TRBV10-3
J: TRBJ2-1
size: few
CDR3: CAISETGTGGSYNEQFF
DNA: TGTGCCATCAGTGAGACCGGGACAGGGGGCTCCTACAATGAGCAGTTCTTC

D: .
V: TRBV4-1
J: TRBJ2-7
size: .
CDR3: CASSHPFGGAHEQYF
DNA: TGCGCCAGCAGCCACCCCTTCGGGGGCGCCCACGAGCAGTACTTC

D: .
V: TRBV5-1
J: TRBJ1-1
size: many
CDR3: CASSLKSVLNTEAFF
DNA: TGCGCCAGCAGCTTAAAGTCGGTGTTGAACACTGAAGCTTTCTTT

D: .
V: TRBV24-1
J: TRBJ1-2
size: few
CDR3: CATSDLQGIYGYTF
DNA: TGTGCCACCAGTGATTTGCAGGGGATCTATGGCTACACCTTC

D: TRBD2
V: TRBV7-3
J: TRBJ2-7
size: few
CDR3: CASSSTGTSGSQQYF
DNA: TGTGCCAGCAGTTCCACCGGGACTAGCGGTAGTCAGCAGTACTTC

D: .
V: TRBV28
J: TRBJ2-7
size: .
CDR3: CASSYRDSLHYEQYF
DNA: TGTGCCAGCAGTTATCGGGACTCCTTGCACTACGAGCAGTACTTC

D: TRBD2
V: TRBV24-1
J: TRBJ2-1
size: .
CDR3: CATSDSGLAGWYNEQFF
DNA: TGTGCCACCAGTGATTCCGGACTAGCGGGATGGTACAATGAGCAGTTCTTC

D: .
V: TRBV20-1
J: TRBJ2-7
size: few
CDR3: CSAQGRTYEQYF
DNA: TGCAGTGCTCAAGGCCGAACCTACGAGCAGTACTTC

D: TRBD1
V: TRBV2
J: TRBJ2-7
size: few
CDR3: CASSEALGGPYEQYF
DNA: TGTGCCAGCAGTGAAGCGCTAGGGGGCCCCTACGAGCAGTACTTC

D: TRBD2
V: TRBV2
J: TRBJ2-7
size: .
CDR3: CATGLAGERRGEQYF
DNA: TGTGCCACAGGACTAGCGGGAGAGAGGCGGGGCGAGCAGTACTTC

D: TRBD1
V: TRBV19
J: TRBJ1-1
size: .
CDR3: CASSIVFGTGPENTEAFF
DNA: TGTGCCAGTAGTATAGTATTCGGGACAGGGCCAGAGAACACTGAAGCTTTCTTT

D: TRBD1
V: TRBV7-8
J: TRBJ2-1
size: few
CDR3: CASSSLGTGEYNEQFF
DNA: TGTGCCAGCAGCTCTCTCGGGACAGGGGAATACAATGAGCAGTTCTTC